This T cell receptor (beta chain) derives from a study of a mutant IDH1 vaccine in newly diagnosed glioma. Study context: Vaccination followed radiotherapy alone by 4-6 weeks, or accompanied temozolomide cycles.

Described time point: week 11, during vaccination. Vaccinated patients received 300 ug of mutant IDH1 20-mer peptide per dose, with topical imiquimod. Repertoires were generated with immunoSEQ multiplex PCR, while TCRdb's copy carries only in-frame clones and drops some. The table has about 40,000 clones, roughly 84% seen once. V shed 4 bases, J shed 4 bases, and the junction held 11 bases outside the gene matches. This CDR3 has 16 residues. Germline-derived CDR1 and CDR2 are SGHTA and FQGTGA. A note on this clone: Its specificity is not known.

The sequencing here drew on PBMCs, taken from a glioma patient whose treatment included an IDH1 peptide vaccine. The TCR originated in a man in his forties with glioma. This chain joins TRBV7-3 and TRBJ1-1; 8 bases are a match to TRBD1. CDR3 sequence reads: CASSSDSGGAGTEAFF. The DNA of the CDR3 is TGTGCCAGCAGCTCCGATTCAGGGGGCGCGGGCACTGAAGCTTTCTTT.